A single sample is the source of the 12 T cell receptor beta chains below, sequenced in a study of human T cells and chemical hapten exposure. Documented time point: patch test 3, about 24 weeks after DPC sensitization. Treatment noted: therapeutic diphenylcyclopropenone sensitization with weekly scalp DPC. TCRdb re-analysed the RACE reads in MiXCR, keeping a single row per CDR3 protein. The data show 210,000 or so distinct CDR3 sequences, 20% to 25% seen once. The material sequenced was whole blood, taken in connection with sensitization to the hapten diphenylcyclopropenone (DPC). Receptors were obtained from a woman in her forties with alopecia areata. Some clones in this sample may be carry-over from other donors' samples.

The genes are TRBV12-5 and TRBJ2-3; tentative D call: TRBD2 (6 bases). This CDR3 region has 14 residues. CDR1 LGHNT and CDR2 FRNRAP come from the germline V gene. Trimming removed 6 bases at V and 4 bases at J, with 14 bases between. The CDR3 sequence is CASGFGGLADTQYF. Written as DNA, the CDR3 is TGTGCTAGTGGATTCGGAGGGCTAGCAGATACGCAGTATTTT.

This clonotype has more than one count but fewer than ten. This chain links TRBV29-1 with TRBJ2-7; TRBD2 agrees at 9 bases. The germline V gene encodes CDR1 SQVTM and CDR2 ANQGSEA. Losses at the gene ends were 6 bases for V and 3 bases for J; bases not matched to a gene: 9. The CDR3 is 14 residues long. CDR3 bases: TGCAGCGTCCCCGGGACTAGCCATGACTACGAGCAGTACTTC. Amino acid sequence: CSVPGTSHDYEQYF.

This CDR3 reads CASSPDGTGYEQYF. CDR3 coding DNA: TGTGCCAGCAGTCCCGACGGGACAGGCTACGAGCAGTACTTC. J is TRBJ2-7 and V is TRBV6-5; 8 bases align to TRBD1. Trimming at V came to 5 bases and at J to 3 bases, leaving 6 bases not matched to a gene. The CDR3 is made up of 14 amino acids. Germline V gene lookup returns CDR1 MNHEY and CDR2 SVGAGI.

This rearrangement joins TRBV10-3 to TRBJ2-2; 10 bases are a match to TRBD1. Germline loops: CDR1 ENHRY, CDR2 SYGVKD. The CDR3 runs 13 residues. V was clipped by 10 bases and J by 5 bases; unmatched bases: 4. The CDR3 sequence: CATGTGVTGELFF. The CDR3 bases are TGTGCCACCGGGACAGGGGTAACCGGGGAGCTGTTTTTT.

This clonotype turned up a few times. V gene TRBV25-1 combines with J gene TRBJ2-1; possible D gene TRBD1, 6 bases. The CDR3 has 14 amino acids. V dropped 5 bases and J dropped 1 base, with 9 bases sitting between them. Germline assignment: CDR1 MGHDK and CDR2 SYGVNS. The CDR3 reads CASSSQGSYNEQFF. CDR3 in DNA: TGTGCCAGCAGTAGTCAGGGGTCCTACAATGAGCAGTTCTTC.

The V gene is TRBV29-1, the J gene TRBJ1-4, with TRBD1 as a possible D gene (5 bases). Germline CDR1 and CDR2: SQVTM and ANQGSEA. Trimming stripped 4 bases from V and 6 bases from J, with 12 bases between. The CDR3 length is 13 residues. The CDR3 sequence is CSVGGGRDEKLFF. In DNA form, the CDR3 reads TGCAGCGTTGGGGGGGGAAGGGATGAAAAACTGTTTTTT.

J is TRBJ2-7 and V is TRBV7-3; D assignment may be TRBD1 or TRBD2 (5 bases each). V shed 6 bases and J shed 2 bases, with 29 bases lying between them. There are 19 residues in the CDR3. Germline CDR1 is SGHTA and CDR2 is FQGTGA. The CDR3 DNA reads TGTGCCAGCAGTCGATACCCTCCTATCACTTGGGACGCGCCCTACGAGCAGTACTTC. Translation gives CASSRYPPITWDAPYEQYF.

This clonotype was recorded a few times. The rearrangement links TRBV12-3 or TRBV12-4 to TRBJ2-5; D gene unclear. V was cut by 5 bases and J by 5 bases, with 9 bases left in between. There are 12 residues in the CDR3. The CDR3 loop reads CASSPLGETQYF. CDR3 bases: TGTGCCAGCAGTCCCCTGGGGGAGACCCAGTACTTC.

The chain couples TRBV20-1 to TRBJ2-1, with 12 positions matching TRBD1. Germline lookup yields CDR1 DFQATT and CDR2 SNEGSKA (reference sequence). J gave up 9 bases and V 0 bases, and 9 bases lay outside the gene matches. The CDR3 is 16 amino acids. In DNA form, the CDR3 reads TGCAGTGCTAGAGAGGGGGGCGGGACAGGGGGCACTGAGCAGTTCTTC. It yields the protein CSAREGGGTGGTEQFF.

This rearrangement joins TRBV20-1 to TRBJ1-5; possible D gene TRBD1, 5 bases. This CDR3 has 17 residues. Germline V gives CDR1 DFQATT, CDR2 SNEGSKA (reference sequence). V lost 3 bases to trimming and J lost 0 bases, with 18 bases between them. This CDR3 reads CSASQGRAVDSNQPQHF. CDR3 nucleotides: TGCAGTGCTAGTCAGGGAAGGGCAGTTGATAGCAATCAGCCCCAGCATTTT.

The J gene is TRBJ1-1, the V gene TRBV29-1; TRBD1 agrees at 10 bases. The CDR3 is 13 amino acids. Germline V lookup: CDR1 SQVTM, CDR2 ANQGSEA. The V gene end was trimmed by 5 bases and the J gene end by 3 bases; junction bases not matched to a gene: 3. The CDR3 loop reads CSVSDRGHTEAFF. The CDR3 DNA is TGCAGCGTTTCTGACAGGGGGCACACTGAAGCTTTCTTT.

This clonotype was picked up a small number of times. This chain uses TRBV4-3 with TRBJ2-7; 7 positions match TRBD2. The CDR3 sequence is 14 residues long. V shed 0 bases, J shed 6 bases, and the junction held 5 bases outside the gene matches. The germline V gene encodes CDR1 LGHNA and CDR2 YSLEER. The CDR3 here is CASSQDLAAGEQYF. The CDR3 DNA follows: TGCGCCAGCAGCCAAGACCTAGCGGCCGGCGAGCAGTACTTC.